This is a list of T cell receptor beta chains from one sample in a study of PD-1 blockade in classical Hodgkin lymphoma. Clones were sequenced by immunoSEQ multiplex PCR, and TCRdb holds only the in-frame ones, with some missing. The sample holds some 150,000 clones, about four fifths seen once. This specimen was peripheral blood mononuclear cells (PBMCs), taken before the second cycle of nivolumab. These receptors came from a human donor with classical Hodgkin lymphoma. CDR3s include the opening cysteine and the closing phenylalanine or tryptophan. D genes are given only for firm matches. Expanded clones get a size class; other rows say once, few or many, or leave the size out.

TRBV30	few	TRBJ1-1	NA	CAWSGQSDTEAFF	TGTGCCTGGAGTGGACAGTCGGACACTGAAGCTTTCTTT
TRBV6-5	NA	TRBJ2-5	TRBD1	CASSYRDRGAQETQYF	TGTGCCAGCAGTTACCGGGACAGAGGGGCCCAAGAGACCCAGTACTTC
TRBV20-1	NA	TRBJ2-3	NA	CSPLWTDTQYF	TGCAGCCCCTTATGGACAGATACGCAGTATTTT
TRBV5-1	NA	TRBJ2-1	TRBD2	CASSLGLAGGRDEQFF	TGCGCCAGCAGCTTGGGACTAGCGGGAGGGAGGGATGAGCAGTTCTTC
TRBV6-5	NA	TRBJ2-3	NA	CASSPFGDTQYF	TGTGCCAGCAGTCCGTTTGGAGATACGCAGTATTTT
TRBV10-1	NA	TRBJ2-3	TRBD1	CASSDWRRTGADTQYF	TGCGCCAGCAGTGACTGGAGGAGGACAGGGGCAGATACGCAGTATTTT
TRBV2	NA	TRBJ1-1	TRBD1	CASRSRQGANTEAFF	TGTGCCAGCCGGTCGCGACAGGGGGCGAACACTGAAGCTTTCTTT
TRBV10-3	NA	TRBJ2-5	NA	CAISDAPTEYQETQYF	TGTGCCATCAGTGACGCCCCAACAGAGTACCAAGAGACCCAGTACTTC
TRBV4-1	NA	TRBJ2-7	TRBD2	CASSQGLTSRGDEQYF	TGCGCCAGCAGCCAAGGCCTGACTAGCCGGGGCGACGAGCAGTACTTC
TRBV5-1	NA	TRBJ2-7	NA	CASSLALAASYEQYF	TGCGCCAGCAGCTTGGCATTAGCGGCCTCCTACGAGCAGTACTTC
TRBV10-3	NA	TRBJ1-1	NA	CASSSGTRNTEAFF	TGTGCCAGCAGTTCCGGGACTAGGAACACTGAAGCTTTCTTT
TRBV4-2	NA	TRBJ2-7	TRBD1	CASSLEPGTGVHEQYF	TGTGCCAGCAGCTTGGAGCCCGGGACAGGGGTACACGAGCAGTACTTC
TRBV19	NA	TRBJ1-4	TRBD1	CASSTGTVNEKLFF	TGTGCCAGTAGTACCGGGACAGTCAATGAAAAACTGTTTTTT
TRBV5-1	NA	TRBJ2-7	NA	CASSLEQGGYEQYF	TGCGCCAGCAGCTTGGAACAGGGAGGCTACGAGCAGTACTTC
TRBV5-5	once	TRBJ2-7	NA	CASSPGRGQYEQYF	TGTGCCAGCAGCCCCGGGAGGGGGCAGTACGAGCAGTACTTC
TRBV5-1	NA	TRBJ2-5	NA	CASSLDRAETQYF	TGCGCCAGCAGCTTGGACAGGGCGGAGACCCAGTACTTC
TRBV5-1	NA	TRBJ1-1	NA	CASQRGDSNTEAFF	TGCGCCAGCCAACGGGGGGATAGTAACACTGAAGCTTTCTTT
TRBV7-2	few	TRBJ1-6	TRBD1	CASSLEQGANSPLHF	TGTGCCAGCAGCTTAGAACAGGGGGCGAATTCACCCCTCCACTTT
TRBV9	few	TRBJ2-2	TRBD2	CASSVGGLAGTGELFF	TGTGCCAGCAGCGTAGGGGGACTAGCGGGCACCGGGGAGCTGTTTTTT
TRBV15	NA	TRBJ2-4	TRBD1	CATSSLGQDLIQYF	TGTGCCACCAGCAGCCTCGGACAGGACCTAATTCAGTACTTC
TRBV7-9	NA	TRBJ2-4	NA	CASSLGGYIQYF	TGTGCCAGCAGCTTAGGAGGGTACATTCAGTACTTC
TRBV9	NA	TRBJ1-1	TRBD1	CASSPSRGGQGWSMNTEAFF	TGTGCCAGCAGCCCTAGTAGGGGAGGACAGGGTTGGTCCATGAACACTGAAGCTTTCTTT
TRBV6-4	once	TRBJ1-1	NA	CASSPQGLGSGANTEAFF	TGTGCCAGCAGTCCTCAGGGACTGGGCTCGGGGGCGAACACTGAAGCTTTCTTT
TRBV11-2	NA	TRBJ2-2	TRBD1	CASTGGVNTGELFF	TGTGCCAGCACAGGGGGAGTGAACACCGGGGAGCTGTTTTTT
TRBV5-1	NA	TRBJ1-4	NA	CASSLNSGAEKLFF	TGCGCCAGCAGCTTGAACAGCGGGGCGGAAAAACTGTTTTTT
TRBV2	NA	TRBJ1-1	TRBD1	CASSVWDRATEAFF	TGTGCCAGCAGTGTTTGGGACAGGGCCACTGAAGCTTTCTTT
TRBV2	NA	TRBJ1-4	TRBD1	CASSEQGQGNEKLFF	TGTGCCAGCAGTGAACAGGGACAGGGCAATGAAAAACTGTTTTTT
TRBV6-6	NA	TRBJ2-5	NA	CASRGEETQYF	TGTGCCAGCAGGGGGGAAGAGACCCAGTACTTC
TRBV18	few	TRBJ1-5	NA	CASSPEGQPQHF	TGTGCCAGCTCACCGGAGGGTCAGCCCCAGCATTTT
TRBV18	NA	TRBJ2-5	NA	CASSPPSEKETQYF	TGTGCCAGCTCACCACCCTCTGAAAAAGAGACCCAGTACTTC
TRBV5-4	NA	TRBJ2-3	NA	CASSLPPMDTQYF	TGTGCCAGCAGCTTGCCCCCCATGGATACGCAGTATTTT
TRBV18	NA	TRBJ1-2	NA	CASSPGQLNYGYTF	TGTGCCAGCTCACCCGGACAGCTTAACTATGGCTACACCTTC